One and the same sample provided the 7 T cell receptor beta chains below, sequenced in a study of response to subunit inactivated influenza vaccine. Via MiXCR, TCRdb re-called the RT-PCR reads, giving one row per CDR3 protein. The top ten hold approximately 10% of the sample, which has roughly 570,000 distinct CDR3 sequences, 14% seen once. Specimen: PBMCs from blood, collected 11 to 12 days after vaccination. Source of these receptors: a man aged 50 or older who received an inactivated influenza vaccine.

This clonotype was counted a few times. V is TRBV29-1 and J is TRBJ2-7, with 9 bases fitting TRBD1. With V trimmed by 4 bases and J by 3 bases, 10 bases remained unmatched. Germline CDR1 reads SQVTM; CDR2 reads ANQGSEA. The CDR3 consists of 15 residues. CDR3 loop: CSVVFLQGAYYEQYF. CDR3 DNA: TGCAGCGTTGTTTTTTTACAGGGGGCGTACTACGAGCAGTACTTC.

The chain is built from TRBV20-1 and TRBJ2-5; the D call may be TRBD1 or TRBD2 (6 bases each). Germline CDR1 and CDR2: DFQATT and SNEGSKA (reference sequence). The CDR3 contains 15 residues. The V end was cut by 0 bases, the J end by 5 bases, with 16 bases between. Here the CDR3 DNA reads TGCAGTGCTAGAGATCCTGGGGGGCCCTGGGAGACCCAGTACTTC. As protein: CSARDPGGPWETQYF.

The V call is TRBV6-1, the J call TRBJ1-5; D not resolved. This CDR3 comprises 16 residues. Germline CDR1 reads MNHNS; CDR2 reads SASEGT. V was cut by 7 bases and J by 6 bases, with 22 bases left in between. DNA for the CDR3: TGTGCCAGCACTGTAGGAAGGGCAGTCCTGCCTCAGCCCCAGCATTTT. Amino acids: CASTVGRAVLPQPQHF.

This clonotype was seen a handful of times. J is TRBJ2-1 and V is TRBV24-1; 9 bases align to TRBD2. Germline lookup yields CDR1 KGHDR and CDR2 SFDVKD. CDR3 length equals 15 residues. The V and J ends lost 2 bases and 5 bases, in that order; junction bases with no gene match: 3. The CDR3 reads CATSDSTSGHNEQFF. The CDR3 nucleotides are TGTGCCACCAGTGATTCGACTAGCGGCCACAATGAGCAGTTCTTC.

The chain recombines TRBV27 with TRBJ2-3; 8 nucleotides match TRBD1. Per germline, CDR1 MNHEY and CDR2 SMNVEV (reference sequence). The V segment lost 5 bases and the J segment 3 bases; nucleotides outside the gene matches: 7. CDR3 length: 15 amino acids. The CDR3 loop reads CASSDQGARTDTQYF. In nucleotides, the CDR3 is TGTGCCAGCAGTGACCAGGGGGCGCGGACAGATACGCAGTATTTT.

This clonotype turned up a few times. The chain is built from TRBV4-1 and TRBJ2-1, with D possibly called TRBD1 or TRBD2 (5 bases each). Between the trimmed V and J ends, which lost 5 bases and 2 bases, there was a span of 10 bases. Germline CDR1 reads MGHRA; CDR2 reads YSYEKL. The CDR3 has 14 amino acids. The CDR3 here is CASSRRGTYNEQFF. The CDR3 coding sequence is TGCGCCAGCAGCAGACGGGGCACCTACAATGAGCAGTTCTTC.

In its sample, this clonotype was seen many times. The rearrangement uses TRBV18 and TRBJ2-3; possible D gene TRBD1, 6 bases. This CDR3 is 14 amino acids long. Trimming pared 4 bases from V and 3 bases from J, leaving 11 bases between. CDR1 and CDR2 from the germline V gene are KGHSH and LQKENI. CDR3 bases: TGTGCCAGCTCACGAGACAGGTTTACAGATACGCAGTATTTT. Its protein product is CASSRDRFTDTQYF.